A selection of T cell receptor beta chains follows, all from one sample in a study of cytomegalovirus exposure and HLA in healthy donors. Repertoires were generated with immunoSEQ multiplex PCR, while TCRdb's copy carries only in-frame clones and drops some. The profile shows around 100,000 clones, around 10% of them singletons. The sample comprised PBMCs. Receptors originate from a man in his forties in good health and CMV-seropositive. Both conserved end residues are part of each CDR3. The D gene is left open where the match is weak. Size is stated for part of the rows, as once, few or many counts, or as a class when the clone is expanded.

v_gene,abundance,d_gene,j_gene,CDR3nt,CDR3aa
TRBV6-6,NA,TRBD1,TRBJ2-3,TGTGCCAGCAGTTACGGACAGGGGACAGATACGCAGTATTTT,CASSYGQGTDTQYF
TRBV6-5,NA,NA,TRBJ1-3,TGTGCCAGCACGCTCGACGGAGCCTCTGGAAACACCATATATTTT,CASTLDGASGNTIYF
TRBV4-2,few,NA,TRBJ2-2,TGTGCCAGCAGCCAAGATATGGCAGGGCACACCGGGGAGCTGTTTTTT,CASSQDMAGHTGELFF
TRBV6-5,few,TRBD1,TRBJ1-2,TGTGCCAGCAACCCGACAGGGGGCAACTATGGCTACACCTTC,CASNPTGGNYGYTF
TRBV19,few,NA,TRBJ2-5,TGTGCCAGTAGCCGCGGCCAAGGAGAGACCCAGTACTTC,CASSRGQGETQYF
TRBV5-1,NA,TRBD2,TRBJ2-2,TGCGCCAGCAGCTTGGCCGGAACTAGCGGGAGGGCCGGAGACACCGGGGAGCTGTTTTTT,CASSLAGTSGRAGDTGELFF
TRBV19,NA,NA,TRBJ1-1,TGTGCCAGTAGGTCGGCAGGGGTATTCACTGAAGCTTTCTTT,CASRSAGVFTEAFF
TRBV11-3,few,NA,TRBJ2-7,TGTGCCAGCAGCCCTAATCGGCAGGCGAGCTCCTACGAGCAGTACTTC,CASSPNRQASSYEQYF
TRBV19,few,TRBD1,TRBJ1-1,TGTGCCAGTAGGCCCCGACAGGGGAACACTGAAGCTTTCTTT,CASRPRQGNTEAFF
TRBV27,few,TRBD2,TRBJ2-7,TGTGCCAGCAGGAACGGGGGGGAGGGCGAGCAGTACTTC,CASRNGGEGEQYF
TRBV7-9,NA,TRBD2,TRBJ2-2,TGTGCCAGCAGCTCGGGAGGCCGGGAGCTGTTTTTT,CASSSGGRELFF
TRBV6-6,NA,NA,TRBJ1-2,TGTGCCAGCAGAAACCCAGGGGGCTACACCTTC,CASRNPGGYTF
TRBV5-1,few,TRBD2,TRBJ2-2,TGCGCCAGCAGCTTGGCCGCTAGCGGGAGCACCGGGGAGCTGTTTTTT,CASSLAASGSTGELFF
TRBV27,few,NA,TRBJ2-1,TGTGCCAGCAGTTTGACAGCGAACTACTACAATGAGCAGTTCTTC,CASSLTANYYNEQFF
TRBV7-9,NA,NA,TRBJ2-7,TGTGCCAGCAGCTTAGTTGGGCAGGTCTACGAGCAGTACTTC,CASSLVGQVYEQYF
TRBV27,NA,TRBD2,TRBJ2-1,TGTGCCAGCAGTTTGGGGACTAGCGGGAGGACTGAGCAGTTCTTC,CASSLGTSGRTEQFF
TRBV28,few,NA,TRBJ1-1,TGTGCCAGCAGGCCGGGGGGGTTGTACACTGAAGCTTTCTTT,CASRPGGLYTEAFF